The 17 T cell receptor beta chains listed next were all sequenced from one sample in a study of T cells in Graves' hyperthyroidism and ophthalmopathy. Amplified regions were TCR beta CDR3 sequences from RNA transcripts. HTBI primers were used for first-round RT-PCR of the TCR CDR3. TCRdb recomputed calls from the multiplex PCR reads with MiXCR, one row per CDR3 protein. Of just over 550,000 distinct CDR3 sequences detected, 46% appear once; the ten largest clones hold approximately 8.2%. Sequenced material: peripheral blood or thyroid tissue (not recorded which). The receptors originated from a woman in her late teens or twenties with Graves' hyperthyroidism.

This clonotype was picked up many times. The chain employs TRBV6-5 and TRBJ1-5; no clear D. Between the trimmed V and J ends, which lost 0 bases and 2 bases, there was a span of 8 bases. The CDR3 is made up of 15 amino acids. Germline assignment: CDR1 MNHEY and CDR2 SVGAGI. CDR3 nucleotides: TGTGCCAGCAGTTACTCGCGCGGCCGCAATCAGCCCCAGCATTTT. Translating gives CASSYSRGRNQPQHF.

This clonotype was seen only a few times. This rearrangement joins TRBV7-8 to TRBJ1-1; 11 bases align to TRBD1. The CDR3 totals 16 residues. Unmatched junction bases numbered 7, after V lost 2 bases and J lost 5 bases. The germline V gene has CDR1 SGHVS and CDR2 FQNEAQ. CDR3 loop: CASSLLRGQGATEAFF. The CDR3 DNA sequence: TGTGCCAGCAGCTTACTGCGAGGACAGGGGGCGACTGAAGCTTTCTTT.

The chain recombines TRBV6-5 with TRBJ1-3; no definite D call. The CDR3 has 14 residues. Germline CDR1 and CDR2: MNHEY and SVGAGI. V dropped 0 bases and J dropped 3 bases, with 6 bases sitting between them. The CDR3 DNA sequence: TGTGCCAGCAGTTACTCGGCAGATGGAAACACCATATATTTT. Residues: CASSYSADGNTIYF.

This clonotype showed up many times. The V and J genes are TRBV2 and TRBJ1-6, with 7 bases identical to TRBD1. This CDR3 has 14 amino acids. Germline CDR1 and CDR2: SNHLY and FYNNEI. V trimming: 6 bases; J trimming: 7 bases; junction bases outside the gene matches: 6. The CDR3 DNA is TGTGCCAGCAGCCGACAGGGATTCAATTCACCCCTCCACTTT. This sequence encodes CASSRQGFNSPLHF.

This clonotype came up a few times. The chain carries TRBV10-3 and TRBJ1-4, with D maybe TRBD1 (5 bases). V dropped 0 bases and J dropped 10 bases, with 15 bases sitting between them. CDR3 size: 15 residues. In germline, CDR1 is ENHRY, CDR2 SYGVKD. The CDR3 sequence is CAISESRSVGGKLFF. CDR3 sequence (DNA): TGTGCCATCAGTGAGTCCCGGAGCGTCGGGGGAAAACTGTTTTTT.

There are many counts of this clonotype. The J gene is TRBJ1-2, the V gene TRBV29-1, with D uncertain. CDR1 is SQVTM and CDR2 is ANQGSEA in the germline V gene. Trimming took off 3 bases at V and 7 bases at J, with 18 bases between the two ends. The CDR3 extends over 14 amino acids. In DNA form, the CDR3 reads TGCAGCGTTGAGGGCCCAGGTGGGTTCCTTGGCTACACCTTC. Translating it yields CSVEGPGGFLGYTF.

This clonotype turned up a few times. The V gene is TRBV9, the J gene TRBJ2-7, with TRBD1 identical over 7 bases. The CDR3 runs 16 residues. The junction had 6 bases not matched to a gene; V was cut back by 0 bases and J by 0 bases. Germline CDR1 SGDLS, CDR2 YYNGEE. The CDR3 protein is CASSVASGTASYEQYF. As DNA, the CDR3 is TGTGCCAGCAGCGTAGCCAGTGGGACAGCCTCCTACGAGCAGTACTTC. The variable domain in full, with the rest retrieved from reference TRBV9 and TRBJ2-7, is DSGVTQTPKHLITATGQRVTLRCSPRSGDLSVYWYQQSLDQGLQFLIQYYNGEERAKGNILERFSAQQFPDLHSELNLSSLELGDSALYFCASSVASGTASYEQYFGPGTRLTVT.

This chain connects TRBV6-2 or TRBV6-3 to TRBJ1-5; no clear D gene. CDR1 is MNHEY and CDR2 is SVGEGT in the germline V gene. This CDR3 has 16 residues. V shed 2 bases and J shed 5 bases, with 16 bases lying between them. In DNA, the CDR3 is TGTGCCAGCAGTTACGAGGCAGCCAACGGGGATCAGCCCCAGCATTTT. This sequence encodes CASSYEAANGDQPQHF.

The gene calls are TRBV6-5 and TRBJ1-1; D is unclear. Germline values: CDR1 MNHEY, CDR2 SVGAGI. The CDR3 is 13 amino acids. The V end lost 2 bases, the J end lost 5 bases, and 9 bases lay between the germline ends. The CDR3 sequence is CASSYGPETEAFF. The CDR3 region has the DNA TGTGCCAGCAGTTACGGGCCGGAGACTGAAGCTTTCTTT.

This clonotype occurred a few times. The V gene is TRBV6-6, the J gene TRBJ2-5, with D possibly matching TRBD1 (5 bases). The CDR3 consists of 14 residues. Trimming took 5 bases from V and 2 from J, leaving 12 bases between them. Germline V gives CDR1 MNHNY, CDR2 SVGAGI (reference sequence). CDR3 amino acids: CASSPLRGQETQYF. The CDR3, as DNA: TGTGCCAGCAGTCCTTTAAGGGGACAAGAGACCCAGTACTTC.

The CDR3, as DNA: TGTGCCAGCGGCAACGGGGAGCTGTTTTTT. Amino acids: CASGNGELFF. The V gene is TRBV24-1, the J gene TRBJ2-2; D not resolved. This CDR3 is 10 amino acids long. Trimming left V 11 bases short and J 7 bases short, with 7 bases between. Germline V lookup: CDR1 KGHDR, CDR2 SFDVKD.

Only a few counts were recorded for this clonotype. The CDR3 DNA is TGTGCCAGCAGCTACGCCGACAGGGAAATTGGCTACACCTTC. Protein product: CASSYADREIGYTF. The V gene is TRBV12-3 or TRBV12-4, the J gene TRBJ1-2, with TRBD1 identical over 7 bases. There are 14 residues in the CDR3. Trimming removed 6 bases from V and 7 bases from J; junction bases left unmatched: 11.

This clonotype has a count of ten or more. DNA of the CDR3: TGCAGCGCTTTGGAAGGCTACACCTTC. Its translation is CSALEGYTF. This chain uses TRBV29-1 with TRBJ1-2; D is undetermined. The V and J ends lost 7 bases and 8 bases respectively, with 8 bases between them. This CDR3 is built from 9 residues. Germline loops: CDR1 SQVTM, CDR2 ANQGSEA.

Comment on this clonotype: An end of the junction does not agree with germline; a read error may underlie this. The chain links TRBV5-5 to TRBJ2-3, with a tentative D call TRBD2 (5 bases). Germline V gives CDR1 SGHKS, CDR2 YYEKEE (reference sequence). The CDR3 is 14 residues long. CDR3 nucleotide sequence: TGTGCCAACAGCCAAGATCCGAGGGCAGATACGCAGTATTTT. Translated, it gives CANSQDPRADTQYF.

This chain connects TRBV5-1 to TRBJ1-6; perhaps TRBD1 as D (6 bases). From germline, CDR1 is SGHRS and CDR2 YFSETQ. V was cut by 4 bases and J by 4 bases, with 12 bases left in between. This CDR3 comprises 15 residues. The CDR3 bases are TGCGCCAGCAGCGAAGGACAGATGTATAATTCACCCCTCCACTTT. Protein product: CASSEGQMYNSPLHF. The whole variable domain, filled in from reference TRBV5-1 and TRBJ1-6, reads KAGVTQTPRYLIKTRGQQVTLSCSPISGHRSVSWYQQTPGQGLQFLFEYFSETQRNKGNFPGRFSGRQFSNSRSEMNVSTLELGDSALYLCASSEGQMYNSPLHFGNGTRLTVT.

The V and J genes are TRBV29-1 and TRBJ1-5, with 7 bases that match TRBD1. V lost 1 base to trimming and J lost 7 bases; unmatched junction nucleotides: 4. The CDR3 has 13 residues. The V gene's germline CDR1 is SQVTM and CDR2 ANQGSEA. The CDR3 reads CSVEVQGGQPQHF. In nucleotides, the CDR3 is TGCAGCGTTGAAGTGCAGGGGGGGCAGCCCCAGCATTTT. The full variable domain, with the rest looked up from reference TRBV29-1 and TRBJ1-5, is SAVISQKPSRDICQRGTSLTIQCQVDSQVTMMFWYRQQPGQSLTLIATANQGSEATYESGFVIDKFPISRPNLTFSTLTVSNMSPEDSSIYLCSVEVQGGQPQHFGDGTRLSIL.

This rearrangement joins TRBV20-1 to TRBJ2-5; no firm D call. The CDR3 contains 12 residues. Germline V CDR1 and CDR2: DFQATT, SNEGSKA (reference sequence). Trimming pared 3 bases from V and 0 bases from J, leaving 5 bases between. Written as DNA, the CDR3 is TGCAGTGCTAGGGCAGACCAAGAGACCCAGTACTTC. This gives the protein CSARADQETQYF.